These 10 T cell receptor beta chains were all obtained from the same sample, sequenced in a study of blood T cell repertoires in COVID-19. Here immunoSEQ multiplex PCR was the method, and the copy in TCRdb shows in-frame clones only, minus some. The table has roughly 250,000 clones, roughly 88% seen once. What was sequenced was PBMCs or T cells enriched from blood (not recorded which). All receptors derive from a middle-aged woman with acute COVID-19.

In nucleotides, the CDR3 is TGTGCCAGCAGCTTCGGGGGTCAACGCTATGGCTACACCTTC. This sequence encodes CASSFGGQRYGYTF. The chain carries TRBV7-9 and TRBJ1-2; maybe TRBD1 (5 bases). Germline CDR1 reads SEHNR; CDR2 reads FQNEAQ (reference sequence). Trimming took off 3 bases at V and 4 bases at J, with 12 bases between the two ends. The CDR3 loop spans 14 amino acids.

The V and J genes are TRBV5-1 and TRBJ1-3, with TRBD1 matching over 8 bases. This CDR3 is built from 16 residues. The germline CDR1 and CDR2 sequences are SGHRS and YFSETQ. Trimming cost V 5 bases and J 1 base; bases outside gene matches: 8. CDR3 in amino acids: CASRRGTGGSGNTIYF. DNA of the CDR3: TGCGCCAGCAGACGAGGGACAGGCGGGTCTGGAAACACCATATATTTT. Full variable domain (outside the CDR3, taken from reference TRBV5-1 and TRBJ1-3): KAGVTQTPRYLIKTRGQQVTLSCSPISGHRSVSWYQQTPGQGLQFLFEYFSETQRNKGNFPGRFSGRQFSNSRSEMNVSTLELGDSALYLCASRRGTGGSGNTIYFGEGSWLTVV.

The sample holds one count of this clone. This CDR3 is CASRKSGSAYNEQFF. The CDR3, as DNA: TGTGCCAGCAGGAAGAGCGGGAGCGCATACAATGAGCAGTTCTTC. The chain combines TRBV6-5 with TRBJ2-1, with TRBD2 matching over 8 bases. The CDR3 sequence is 15 residues long. The V gene end was trimmed by 6 bases and the J gene end by 4 bases; junction bases not matched to a gene: 8. The V gene's germline CDR1 is MNHEY and CDR2 SVGAGI.

The chain joins TRBV30 to TRBJ2-1; 7 bases are a match to TRBD2. J lost 0 bases, V lost 3 bases, and 14 bases had no gene match. This CDR3 has 18 amino acids. Germline CDR1 GTSNPN, CDR2 SVGIG (reference sequence). CDR3 DNA sequence: TGTGCCTGGAGGATCTCCCACGGGAGGATGAGCTCCTACAATGAGCAGTTCTTC. It is translated as CAWRISHGRMSSYNEQFF.

The rearrangement uses TRBV5-1 and TRBJ1-4; D not resolved. CDR1 is SGHRS, CDR2 YFSETQ, per germline. The CDR3 has 15 amino acids. The V end was cut by 0 bases, the J end by 5 bases, with 11 bases between. CDR3 sequence (DNA): TGCGCCAGCAGCTTGGCCGGGTACCCGAATGAAAAACTGTTTTTT. Translating it yields CASSLAGYPNEKLFF.

This chain joins TRBV30 and TRBJ1-3, with 7 positions matching TRBD1. The germline V gene has CDR1 GTSNPN and CDR2 SVGIG (reference sequence). This CDR3 contains 13 residues. The DNA of the CDR3 is TGTGGCTCGACAGGGCTCTCTGGAAACACCATATATTTT. This sequence encodes CGSTGLSGNTIYF.

V is TRBV7-9 and J is TRBJ2-1, with TRBD2 as a possible D gene (5 bases). CDR3 length: 16 residues. In germline, CDR1 is SEHNR, CDR2 FQNEAQ (reference sequence). V was trimmed by 0 bases and J by 2 bases, leaving 11 bases between them. The DNA of the CDR3 is TGTGCCAGCAGCTTAGCGCACAGCGGAGCCTACAATGAGCAGTTCTTC. Translation gives CASSLAHSGAYNEQFF.

V is TRBV29-1 and J is TRBJ2-3, with TRBD1 identical over 8 bases. The CDR3 contains 15 residues. The V segment lost 2 bases and the J segment 2 bases; nucleotides outside the gene matches: 6. Germline V CDR1 and CDR2: SQVTM, ANQGSEA. The CDR3 DNA follows: TGCAGCGTTGAAAGGACAGGGACGAACACAGATACGCAGTATTTT. As protein: CSVERTGTNTDTQYF.

The V gene is TRBV24-1, the J gene TRBJ2-1, with D maybe TRBD1 (5 bases). This CDR3 has 16 residues. Germline V gene data show CDR1 as KGHDR and CDR2 as SFDVKD. Deletions cut 3 bases from V and 8 bases from J, with 19 bases between. The CDR3 DNA reads as TGTGCCACCAGTGATCCCGGTTCGCGGACAACAGATGAGCAGTTCTTC. This sequence encodes CATSDPGSRTTDEQFF.

This sequence joins TRBV18 and TRBJ1-1, with 9 nucleotides matching TRBD1. This CDR3 is built from 15 residues. V was pared by 2 bases and J by 4 bases, with 5 bases of the junction left unmatched. CDR1 KGHSH and CDR2 LQKENI come from the germline V gene. CDR3 amino acids: CASSPVSDRGTEAFF. The CDR3 bases are TGTGCCAGCTCACCAGTTTCGGACAGGGGCACTGAAGCTTTCTTT. The full variable domain, in which reference TRBV18 and TRBJ1-1 provide the parts outside the CDR3, is NAGVMQNPRHLVRRRGQEARLRCSPMKGHSHVYWYRQLPEEGLKFMVYLQKENIIDESGMPKERFSAEFPKEGPSILRIQQVVRGDSAAYFCASSPVSDRGTEAFFGQGTRLTVV.